This TCR beta chain was recovered during a study of cytomegalovirus exposure and HLA in healthy donors (dated by TCRdb to between 2016 and 2019). With regard to the full study: According to an earlier analysis of a few hundred of the donors, about 179 million T cells yielded 95 million to 140 million unique TCR beta sequences and 276 Gb of sequence data. An early release that covered 500 to 800 HLA-typed donors contained 250 to 350 gigabases of sequencing data and 80 million or so unique TCR sequences. The genetic ancestry cluster associated with self-reported Caucasian donors included 80% to 90% of the 398 genotyped donors. The study aimed to test whether signatures of past pathogen exposure could be identified by cataloging public T cell receptors. The study used immunosequencing to profile the T cell repertoires of hundreds of subjects and linked those repertoires to cytomegalovirus serostatus. A separate validation cohort of about 110 different subjects was used in addition to the roughly 700-subject first cohort. To predict cytomegalovirus infection status, the study combined high-throughput TCR immunosequencing, statistical association of individual TCRs with disease status, and machine learning. In a later analysis, previously published TCR beta repertoires from hundreds of donors were re-analyzed and high-resolution HLA genotyping was added so that TCR occurrence patterns could be studied. Rather than drawing on any new phenotypic data, the later analysis identified candidate immune exposures from TCR beta sequences and the way those sequences occurred across donors. An earlier analysis of approximately 640 of the donors applied high-throughput TCR beta sequencing to assess whether each TCR beta V gene segment acted as functional or pseudogenic. Donor age, sex, ethnicity and CMV serostatus were collected together with the repertoire data. A later genetic analysis took genome-wide SNP genotypes for about three fifths of the 666 donors and used that subset as a discovery cohort. Every repertoire in the discovery cohort had been generated on one and the same sequencing platform. HLA typing included class I and class II loci at four-digit resolution. The number of typed donors differed by locus: about 620-640 for A, B, C, DRB1 and DQB1; some 540 for DQA1; 606 for DPA1; and roughly 450 for DPB1. Several DR-DQ haplotypes were handled as single units for association and clustering because linkage in the cohort was strong. Among around 400 genotyped donors of the cohort, an average of around 240,000 unique TCR beta nucleotide sequences were sequenced per donor, roughly 20% of them non-productive. The study at large found these results: It was suggested by the authors that the approach could potentially be generalized to other disease states and immunological phenotypes. Because some donors lacked HLA typing at each locus, the association tests relied only on the typed subset. Some IMGT-functional V segments, including TRBV6-2 and TRBV6-3, could not be told apart with the 87-base-pair reads, so those segments were excluded. The classifier was reported to diagnose cytomegalovirus status with high specificity and sensitivity in both the original cohort and the validation cohort. In vitro tests confirmed that a few of the cytomegalovirus-associated TCR beta chains recognize cytomegalovirus antigens. This cohort had only TCR beta chains sequenced, and the lack of alpha or paired-chain data limited which features could be detected. The sequencing pipeline was judged likely to have produced a cluster of highly shared sequence variants as a technical artifact. Roughly uniform sequencing depth across donors was assumed in presence/absence analyses, although this assumption may not hold. The only immune exposure information available for the cohort was CMV serostatus. Correlated functional status among segregating V segments might reflect linkage disequilibrium, but an unknown experimental factor could not be ruled out. In an earlier analysis of 587 of the donors, most TCR beta V segments appeared in productive rearrangements about 90% or about 30% of the time, broadly matching IMGT annotations. In a later analysis, HLA-associated TCR beta chains showed more clonal expansion and lower generation probabilities than non-associated chains that were equally common. In a later analysis, 15,000 to 20,000 TCR beta sequences were associated with specific HLA alleles at a false discovery rate of 0.05. A further reported finding was that TCR beta sequences accurately predicted the HLA-A and HLA-B alleles for most subjects in the first cohort. While some public TCRs were present in many individuals, most TCR sequences turned up only very rarely across donors. A later analysis found that most CMV-associated TCR beta chains appeared HLA-restricted, with HLA associations seemingly driven largely by CMV exposure. Because counts were too low, seventeen rarely observed V segments, including chromosome 9 orphons, were excluded from the earlier analysis of several hundred of the donors. In a later genetic analysis, a missense DCLRE1C variant was associated with V-gene and J-gene trimming of TCR beta chains, and the association was replicated in an independent cohort. In a later genetic analysis, fewer N-insertions in productive TCRs were reported among donors in an Asian-associated ancestry cluster than the roughly 640-donor mean. When HLA alleles, especially DR and DQ, strongly co-occurred, attributing TCR associations to individual alleles was difficult. According to a later analysis, TCR association rates differed among HLA loci, with DRB1 alleles showing the most associated TCRs and HLA-C alleles showing the fewest. Several of the top co-occurrence clusters appeared to be linked to parvovirus B19, influenza, CMV and Epstein-Barr virus, according to a later analysis. The study gave a list of more than 150 TCR beta chains associated with cytomegalovirus.

The cohort consisted of 600 to 700 healthy bone marrow donors. At the time of sampling, every cohort member was nominally healthy, though immune exposures that went unrecorded were likely present. The donor tested CMV seronegative and was one of the 352 seronegative cohort members. A peripheral blood sample was collected from each donor, and TCR beta sequencing was performed on peripheral blood mononuclear cells. Genomic DNA was extracted from the blood cell samples with the Qiagen DNeasy Blood Extraction Kit. Library preparation used the immunoSEQ multiplex PCR assay. A mixture of 60 forward primers for TCR Vbeta segments and 13 reverse primers for TCR Jbeta segments was used in the multiplex PCR. A multiplex PCR assay on genomic DNA amplified the CDR3 region of rearranged TCR beta genes. On the Illumina HiSeq System, the amplified TCR beta libraries were sequenced as 87-base-pair reads. As for the authors' bioinformatics: In a later analysis, approximately 74 million unique TCR beta chains were counted across the 666 repertoires, and about 9.9 million of these chains were shared by at least two donors. To remove PCR and sequencing errors, raw reads were error-corrected and collapsed into unique sequences using a nearest-neighbor algorithm that merged closely related sequences. To assign V, D and J gene segments, CDR3 sequences were aligned to IMGT reference sequences. For a sequence to be retained, a match of at least six nucleotides to both a V gene segment and a J gene segment was required. Rearrangements were called productive when the CDR3 lacked stop codons and stayed in frame with V and J; all others were non-productive. CDR3 was defined by IMGT convention, running from the second conserved V-encoded cysteine to the conserved J-encoded phenylalanine. The earlier analysis of a few hundred of the donors excluded any sequence lacking an unambiguous match to a single V gene segment. In an earlier analysis of 500 to 750 of the donors, V segments were called functional above 56.7% productive rearrangements and were called segregating when the between-donor standard deviation exceeded 5%. A statistical classification framework was built to diagnose cytomegalovirus status from the catalog of TCR beta chain sequences. A later analysis assigned V and J genes by comparing TCR nucleotide sequences with IMGT/GENE-DB human TR gene sequences. Using the TCRdist pipeline, a later analysis assigned CDR3 sequences along with most-parsimonious VDJ recombination scenarios. In a later analysis, each TCR beta chain was defined by its CDR3 amino acid sequence together with its V-gene family, and reads lacking a unique V-gene family were excluded. As a way to deal with suspected cross-contamination and a sequencing artifact, a later analysis dropped more than 500 nucleotide sequences that were highly shared and had low generation probability. In a later analysis, a clonal expansion index for each public chain was calculated from normalized within-repertoire ranks of inferred template counts. A later analysis computed generation probabilities with a VDJ recombination model fitted to out-of-frame rearrangements, and checked the results against IGoR. Hypergeometric tests were used in a later analysis to score TCR-TCR, TCR-HLA and TCR-CMV co-occurrence, with a repertoire-size bias correction applied to the TCR pairs. To estimate false discovery rates, a later analysis permuted the HLA or CMV assignments 20 times. In a later analysis, co-occurring TCRs were grouped using DBSCAN, with TCRdist sequence similarity added in when clustering inside HLA-allele-positive subsets. Repertoires with fewer than 30,000 or more than 120,000 public chains were left out of co-occurrence clustering, as were five repertoires with anomalous nucleotide sharing. The table was pulled from immuneACCESS by TCRdb, which kept in-frame rearrangements only. Such tables lose some clones; where checked, under half of the loss comes from unresolved V genes, and the rest has no known cause. That table is the source of V, J and clone size, and D and trimming were worked out from the DNA. The sample has 150,000 to 200,000 clones on record, 65% to 80% of them singletons. Approximately 0.69% of the sample is held by the ten biggest clonotypes.

This clone was counted once. Its antigen is still unknown. No base quality values were provided; no much bigger clone lies one nucleotide off. Including cysteine and phenylalanine, the CDR3 has 13 amino acids. This entry keeps only the CDR3 DNA: 39 bases, framed from base 1. The germline V end is reduced by 2 bases and the J end by 5 bases; junction bases left unmatched: 3. The germline V gene (reference sequence) supplies CDR1 PRHDT and CDR2 FYEKMQ. The V gene is TRBV13 and the J gene is TRBJ2-7, with TRBD1 identical over 7 junction bases. The specimen was PBMCs. This TCR derives from a woman in her forties in good health and CMV-seronegative. The CDR3 sequence is CASSLSDRDEQYF. The nucleotides are TGTGCCAGCAGCTTATCCGACAGGGACGAGCAGTACTTC.